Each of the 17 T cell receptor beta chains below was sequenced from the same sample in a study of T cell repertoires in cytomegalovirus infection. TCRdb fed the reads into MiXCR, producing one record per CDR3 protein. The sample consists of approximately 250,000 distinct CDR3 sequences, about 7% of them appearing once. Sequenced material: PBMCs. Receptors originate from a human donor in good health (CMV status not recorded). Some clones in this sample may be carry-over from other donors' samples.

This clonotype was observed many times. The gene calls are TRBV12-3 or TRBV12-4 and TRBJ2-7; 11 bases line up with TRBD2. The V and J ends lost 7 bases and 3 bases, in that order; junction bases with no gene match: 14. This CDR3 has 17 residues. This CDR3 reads CASTLIVRSGGDYEQYF. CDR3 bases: TGTGCCAGCACCCTTATCGTGCGTAGCGGGGGGGACTACGAGCAGTACTTC.

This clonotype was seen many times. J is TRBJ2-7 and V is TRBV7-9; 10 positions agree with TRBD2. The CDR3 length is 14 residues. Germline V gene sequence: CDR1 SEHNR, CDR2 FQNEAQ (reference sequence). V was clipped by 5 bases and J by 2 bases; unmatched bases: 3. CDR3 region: CASSELAGTYEQYF. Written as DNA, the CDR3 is TGTGCCAGCAGCGAACTAGCGGGGACCTACGAGCAGTACTTC.

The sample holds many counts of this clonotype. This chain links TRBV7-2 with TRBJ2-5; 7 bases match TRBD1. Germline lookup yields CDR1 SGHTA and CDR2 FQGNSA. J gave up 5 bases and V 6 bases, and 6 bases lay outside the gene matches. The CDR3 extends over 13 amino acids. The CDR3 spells CASSRQGSETQYF. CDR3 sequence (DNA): TGTGCCAGCAGTCGACAGGGATCGGAGACCCAGTACTTC.

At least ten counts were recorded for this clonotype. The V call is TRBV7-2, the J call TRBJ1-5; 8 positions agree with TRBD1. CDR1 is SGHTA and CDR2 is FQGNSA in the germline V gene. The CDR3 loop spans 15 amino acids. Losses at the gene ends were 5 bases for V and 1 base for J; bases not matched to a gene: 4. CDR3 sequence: CASSPRTGSNQPQHF. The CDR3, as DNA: TGTGCCAGCAGCCCCCGGACAGGGAGCAATCAGCCCCAGCATTTT.

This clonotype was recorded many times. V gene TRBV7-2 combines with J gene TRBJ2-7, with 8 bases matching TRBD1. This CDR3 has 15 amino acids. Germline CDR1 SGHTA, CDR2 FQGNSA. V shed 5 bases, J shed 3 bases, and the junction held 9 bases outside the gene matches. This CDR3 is CASSEYSTGDYEQYF. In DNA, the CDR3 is TGTGCCAGCAGCGAATACTCGACAGGGGACTACGAGCAGTACTTC. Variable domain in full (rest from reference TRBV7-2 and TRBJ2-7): GAGVSQSPSNKVTEKGKDVELRCDPISGHTALYWYRQSLGQGLEFLIYFQGNSAPDKSGLPSDRFSAERTGGSVSTLTIQRTQQEDSAVYLCASSEYSTGDYEQYFGPGTRLTVT.

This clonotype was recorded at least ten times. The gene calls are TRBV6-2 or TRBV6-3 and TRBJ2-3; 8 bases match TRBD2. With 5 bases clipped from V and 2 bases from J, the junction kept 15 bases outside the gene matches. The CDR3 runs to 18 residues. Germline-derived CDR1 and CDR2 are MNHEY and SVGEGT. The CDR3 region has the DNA TGTGCCAGCAGTCTCGGGACTAGAGCTGCCAAAGACACAGATACGCAGTATTTT. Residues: CASSLGTRAAKDTDTQYF.

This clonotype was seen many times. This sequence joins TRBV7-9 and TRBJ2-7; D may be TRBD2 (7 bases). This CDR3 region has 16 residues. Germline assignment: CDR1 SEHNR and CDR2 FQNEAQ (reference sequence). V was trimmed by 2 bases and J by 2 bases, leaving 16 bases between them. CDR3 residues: CASSLISGGYPYEQYF. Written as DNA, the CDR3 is TGTGCCAGCAGCTTAATCTCGGGGGGCTATCCCTACGAGCAGTACTTC.

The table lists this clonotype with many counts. The CDR3 reads CASTPGATTLEAFF. In nucleotides, the CDR3 is TGCGCCAGCACCCCAGGGGCAACTACTCTTGAAGCTTTCTTT. The chain recombines TRBV4-1 with TRBJ1-1, with a tentative D call TRBD1 (6 bases). The germline gives CDR1 MGHRA, CDR2 YSYEKL. CDR3 length: 14 amino acids. Between the trimmed V and J ends, which lost 7 bases and 7 bases, there was a span of 19 bases.

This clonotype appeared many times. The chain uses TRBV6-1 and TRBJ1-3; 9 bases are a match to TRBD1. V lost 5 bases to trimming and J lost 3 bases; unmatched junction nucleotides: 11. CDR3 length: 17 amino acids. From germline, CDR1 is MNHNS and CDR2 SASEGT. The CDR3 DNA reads TGTGCCAGCAGTTCCTTCGGAGGGACAGGGAGTGGAAACACCATATATTTT. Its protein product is CASSSFGGTGSGNTIYF.

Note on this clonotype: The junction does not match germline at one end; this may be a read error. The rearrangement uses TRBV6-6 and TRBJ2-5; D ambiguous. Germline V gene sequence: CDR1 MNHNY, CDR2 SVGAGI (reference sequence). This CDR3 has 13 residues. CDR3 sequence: CASSYPVGETQHF. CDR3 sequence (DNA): TGTGCCAGCAGTTACCCCGTAGGTGAGACCCAGCACTTC.

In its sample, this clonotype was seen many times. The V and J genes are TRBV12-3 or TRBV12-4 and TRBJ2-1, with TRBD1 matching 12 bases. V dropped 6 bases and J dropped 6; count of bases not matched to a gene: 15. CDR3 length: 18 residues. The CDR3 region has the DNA TGTGCCAGCAGGTACCGGGACAGGGGGCTCCGGTACCGCAATGAGCAGTTCTTC. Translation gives CASRYRDRGLRYRNEQFF.

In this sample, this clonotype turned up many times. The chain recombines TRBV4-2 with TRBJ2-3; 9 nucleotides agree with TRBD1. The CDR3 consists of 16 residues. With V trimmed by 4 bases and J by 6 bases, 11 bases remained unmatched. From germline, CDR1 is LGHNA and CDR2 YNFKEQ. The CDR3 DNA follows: TGTGCCAGCAGCCTCGGGACAGGGAATATTGAGGATACGCAGTATTTT. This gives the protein CASSLGTGNIEDTQYF.

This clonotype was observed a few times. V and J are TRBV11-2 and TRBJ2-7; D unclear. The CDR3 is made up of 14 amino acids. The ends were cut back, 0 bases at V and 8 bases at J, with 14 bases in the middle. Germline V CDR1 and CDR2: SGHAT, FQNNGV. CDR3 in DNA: TGTGCCAGCAGCTTAGAGATTCCCCCCTGGAAGCAGTACTTC. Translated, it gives CASSLEIPPWKQYF.

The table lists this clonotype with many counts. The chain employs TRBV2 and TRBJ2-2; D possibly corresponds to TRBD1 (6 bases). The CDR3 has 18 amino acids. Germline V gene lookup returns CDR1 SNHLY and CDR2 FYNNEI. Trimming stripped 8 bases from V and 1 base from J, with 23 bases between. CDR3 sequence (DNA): TGTGCCAGCCTCGTGTATCGGGACAAAAGTCAGAACACCGGGGAGCTGTTTTTT. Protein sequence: CASLVYRDKSQNTGELFF.

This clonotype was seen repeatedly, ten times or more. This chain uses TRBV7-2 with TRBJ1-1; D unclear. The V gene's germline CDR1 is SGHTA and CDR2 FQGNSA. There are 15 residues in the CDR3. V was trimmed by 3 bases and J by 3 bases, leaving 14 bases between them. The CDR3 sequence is CASSFMGSGDTEAFF. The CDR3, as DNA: TGTGCCAGCAGCTTTATGGGGTCAGGAGACACTGAAGCTTTCTTT. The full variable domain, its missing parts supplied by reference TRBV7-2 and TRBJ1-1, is GAGVSQSPSNKVTEKGKDVELRCDPISGHTALYWYRQSLGQGLEFLIYFQGNSAPDKSGLPSDRFSAERTGGSVSTLTIQRTQQEDSAVYLCASSFMGSGDTEAFFGQGTRLTVV.

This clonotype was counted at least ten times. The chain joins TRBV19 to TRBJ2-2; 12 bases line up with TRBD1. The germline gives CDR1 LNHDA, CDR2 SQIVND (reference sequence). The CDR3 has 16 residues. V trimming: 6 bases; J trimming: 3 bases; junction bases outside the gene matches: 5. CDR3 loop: CASRDRDRGHTGELFF. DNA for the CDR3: TGTGCCAGTAGAGACCGGGACAGGGGGCACACCGGGGAGCTGTTTTTT.

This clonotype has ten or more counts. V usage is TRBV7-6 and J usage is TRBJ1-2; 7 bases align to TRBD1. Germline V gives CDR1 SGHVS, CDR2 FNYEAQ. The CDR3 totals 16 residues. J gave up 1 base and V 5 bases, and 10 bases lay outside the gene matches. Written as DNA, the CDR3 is TGTGCCAGCAGCCTGTCCGCAACAGGGGATAACTATGGCTACACCTTC. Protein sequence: CASSLSATGDNYGYTF.